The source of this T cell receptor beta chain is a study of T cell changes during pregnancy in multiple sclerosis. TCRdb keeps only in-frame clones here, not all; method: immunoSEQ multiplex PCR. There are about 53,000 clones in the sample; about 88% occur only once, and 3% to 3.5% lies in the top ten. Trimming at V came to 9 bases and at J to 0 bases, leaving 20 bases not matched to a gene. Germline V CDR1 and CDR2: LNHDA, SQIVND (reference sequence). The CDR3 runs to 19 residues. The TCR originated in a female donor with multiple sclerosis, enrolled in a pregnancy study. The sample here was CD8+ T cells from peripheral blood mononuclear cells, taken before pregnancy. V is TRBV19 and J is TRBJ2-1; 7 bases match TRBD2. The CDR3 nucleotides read TGTGCCAGCCGACTAAGCGGGGATGAACCAATAAGCTCCTACAATGAGCAGTTCTTC. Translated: CASRLSGDEPISSYNEQFF.